The sample holds a few counts of the clone carrying this T cell receptor beta chain. These data originate in a study of blood T cell repertoires in COVID-19. The CDR3 has 14 amino acids. Trimming removed 3 bases from V and 0 bases from J, with 10 bases in between. CDR1 is SGHNT, CDR2 YYREEE, per germline (reference sequence). How the authors handled the data: Estimation of nucleated cell counts relied on the amplification of reference gene primers. Sequenced by immunoSEQ multiplex PCR; TCRdb stores in-frame clones only, minus some. That table gives V, J and clone size, and the DNA gave D and trimming. The sample carries fewer than 300,000 clones, around 80% recorded once.

The chain employs TRBV5-4 and TRBJ2-7, with D possibly TRBD2 on 5 matching bases. This TCR was sampled from an elderly man with acute or convalescent COVID-19. The sequenced material came from peripheral blood. DNA for the CDR3: TGTGCCAGCAGCTCGGACGGAGGCTCCTACGAGCAGTACTTC. Translation: CASSSDGGSYEQYF.